Following are 9 T cell receptor beta chains from one sample sequenced in a study of blood T cell repertoires in COVID-19 (dated by TCRdb to 2020 to 2021). The library was produced with the immunoSEQ multiplex PCR assay. This immuneACCESS table, as held by TCRdb, lists in-frame sequences with V and J called but not all clones. Of the missing ones, under half trace to an unresolved V gene in checked studies; the others have no known cause. The sample table records fewer than 350,000 clones; about 89% of these occur just once. Around 9% of the sample lies in the top ten. Sequenced sample: peripheral blood. The receptors shown here come from a man aged 35-49 years with active or convalescent COVID-19.

V is TRBV9 and J is TRBJ2-3; TRBD2 matches at 9 bases. The CDR3 is 16 amino acids. Germline CDR1 is SGDLS and CDR2 is YYNGEE. V shed 0 bases, J shed 5 bases, and the junction held 7 bases outside the gene matches. The CDR3 loop is CASSVGASGTRDTQYF. CDR3 nucleotides: TGTGCCAGCAGCGTAGGGGCTAGCGGGACTAGAGATACGCAGTATTTT.

This chain uses TRBV7-8 with TRBJ2-2; D is unclear. The CDR3 spans 14 residues. The germline V gene encodes CDR1 SGHVS and CDR2 FQNEAQ. Trimming stripped 5 bases from V and 5 bases from J, with 12 bases between. The CDR3 DNA follows: TGTGCCAGCAGCACCCTGACAAGTACCGGGGAGCTGTTTTTT. The encoded protein is CASSTLTSTGELFF.

The chain joins TRBV18 to TRBJ2-1, with TRBD2 matching over 9 bases. CDR3 length equals 20 residues. Germline V gene lookup returns CDR1 KGHSH and CDR2 LQKENI. The ends lost 3 bases at V and 0 bases at J; junction bases unmatched: 15. The CDR3 is CASSPRQGIDSGSSYNEQFF. The CDR3 DNA is TGTGCCAGCTCACCCCGGCAGGGAATCGATAGCGGGAGCTCCTACAATGAGCAGTTCTTC. Complete variable domain (other parts from reference TRBV18 and TRBJ2-1): NAGVMQNPRHLVRRRGQEARLRCSPMKGHSHVYWYRQLPEEGLKFMVYLQKENIIDESGMPKERFSAEFPKEGPSILRIQQVVRGDSAAYFCASSPRQGIDSGSSYNEQFFGPGTRLTVL.

The rearrangement joins TRBV9 to TRBJ2-2, with 14 bases identical to TRBD2. Germline trimming cut 4 bases from V and 0 bases from J; bases unmatched to any gene: 5. CDR1 is SGDLS and CDR2 is YYNGEE in the germline V gene. The CDR3 totals 18 residues. The CDR3: CASSWGLAGASNTGELFF. CDR3 coding DNA: TGTGCCAGCAGCTGGGGACTAGCGGGAGCATCGAACACCGGGGAGCTGTTTTTT.

This sequence joins TRBV5-1 and TRBJ2-1; maybe TRBD2 (5 bases). The CDR3 has 12 amino acids. Per the germline V gene, CDR1 is SGHRS and CDR2 is YFSETQ. The V end lost 0 bases, the J end lost 9 bases, and 7 bases lay between the germline ends. In DNA, the CDR3 is TGCGCCAGCAGCTTGGGAGGAGGTGAGCAGTTCTTC. This gives the protein CASSLGGGEQFF.

This clone appeared a few times. This chain uses TRBV2 with TRBJ1-1, with D unresolved. Trimming removed 7 bases at V and 0 bases at J, with 15 bases between. The length of the CDR3 is 15 residues. Per the germline V gene, CDR1 is SNHLY and CDR2 is FYNNEI. Here the CDR3 reads CASNSRPNLNTEAFF. The CDR3 DNA sequence: TGTGCCAGCAACTCCAGGCCCAACCTGAACACTGAAGCTTTCTTT.

J is TRBJ1-2 and V is TRBV5-1; 9 positions agree with TRBD1. Germline V gene data show CDR1 as SGHRS and CDR2 as YFSETQ. After removal of 4 bases from V and 6 bases from J, the junction contained 10 bases not matched to a gene. The CDR3 contains 15 residues. CDR3 protein: CASSRTGGPSNGYTF. CDR3 DNA sequence: TGCGCCAGCAGCCGAACAGGGGGCCCTTCTAATGGCTACACCTTC. The whole variable domain, filled in from reference TRBV5-1 and TRBJ1-2, reads KAGVTQTPRYLIKTRGQQVTLSCSPISGHRSVSWYQQTPGQGLQFLFEYFSETQRNKGNFPGRFSGRQFSNSRSEMNVSTLELGDSALYLCASSRTGGPSNGYTFGSGTRLTVV.

The chain combines TRBV20-1 with TRBJ2-1; D unresolved. V shed 0 bases and J shed 10 bases, with 7 bases lying between them. The CDR3 contains 11 residues. Germline V lookup: CDR1 DFQATT, CDR2 SNEGSKA (reference sequence). The CDR3: CSARDQLEQFF. CDR3 coding DNA: TGCAGTGCTAGAGATCAACTCGAGCAGTTCTTC.

The rearrangement uses TRBV6-1 and TRBJ2-7, with a tentative D call TRBD2 (6 bases). The CDR3 is 15 residues long. The germline CDR1 and CDR2 sequences are MNHNS and SASEGT. With 2 bases removed from V and 1 base from J, the gap between germline ends came to 12 bases. CDR3 amino acids: CASSEYGGTSYEQYF. CDR3 nucleotides: TGTGCCAGCAGTGAATACGGCGGGACTTCCTACGAGCAGTACTTC.